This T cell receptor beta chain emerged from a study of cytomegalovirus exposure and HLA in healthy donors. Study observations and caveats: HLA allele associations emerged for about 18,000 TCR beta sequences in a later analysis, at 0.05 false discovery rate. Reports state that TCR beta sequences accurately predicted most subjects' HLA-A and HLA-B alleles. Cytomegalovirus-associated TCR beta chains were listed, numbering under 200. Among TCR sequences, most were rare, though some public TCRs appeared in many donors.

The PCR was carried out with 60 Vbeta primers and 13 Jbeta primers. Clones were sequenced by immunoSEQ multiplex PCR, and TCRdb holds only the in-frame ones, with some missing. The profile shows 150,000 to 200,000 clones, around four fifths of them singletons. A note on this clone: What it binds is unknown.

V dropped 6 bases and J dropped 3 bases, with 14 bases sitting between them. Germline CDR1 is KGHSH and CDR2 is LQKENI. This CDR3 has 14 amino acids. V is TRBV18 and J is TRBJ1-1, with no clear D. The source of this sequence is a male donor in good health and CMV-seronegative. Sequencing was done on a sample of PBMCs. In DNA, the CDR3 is TGTGCCAGCTCTCCCAGCGCGATCGACACTGAAGCTTTCTTT. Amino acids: CASSPSAIDTEAFF.